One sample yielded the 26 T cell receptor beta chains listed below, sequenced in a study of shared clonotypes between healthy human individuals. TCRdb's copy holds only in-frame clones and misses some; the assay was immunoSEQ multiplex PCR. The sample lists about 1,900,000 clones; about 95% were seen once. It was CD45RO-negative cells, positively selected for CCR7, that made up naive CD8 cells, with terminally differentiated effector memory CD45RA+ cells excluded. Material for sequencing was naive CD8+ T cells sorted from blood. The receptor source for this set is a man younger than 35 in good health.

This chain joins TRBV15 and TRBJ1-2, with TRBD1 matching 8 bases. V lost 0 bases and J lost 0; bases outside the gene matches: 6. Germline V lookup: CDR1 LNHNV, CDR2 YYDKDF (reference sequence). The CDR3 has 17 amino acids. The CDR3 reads CATSREIDRGANYGYTF. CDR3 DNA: TGTGCCACCAGCAGAGAAATCGACAGGGGAGCTAACTATGGCTACACCTTC.

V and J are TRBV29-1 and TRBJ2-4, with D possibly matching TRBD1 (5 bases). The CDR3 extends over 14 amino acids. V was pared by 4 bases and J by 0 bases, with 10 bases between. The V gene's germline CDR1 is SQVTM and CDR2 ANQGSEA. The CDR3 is CSVVGPGAKNIQYF. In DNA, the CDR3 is TGCAGCGTTGTGGGGCCTGGAGCCAAAAACATTCAGTACTTC.

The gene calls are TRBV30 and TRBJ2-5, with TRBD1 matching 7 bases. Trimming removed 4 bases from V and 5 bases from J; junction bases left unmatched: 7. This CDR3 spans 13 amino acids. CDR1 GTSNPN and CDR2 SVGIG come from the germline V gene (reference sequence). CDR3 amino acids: CAWKQGVGETQYF. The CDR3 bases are TGTGCCTGGAAGCAGGGGGTAGGGGAGACCCAGTACTTC.

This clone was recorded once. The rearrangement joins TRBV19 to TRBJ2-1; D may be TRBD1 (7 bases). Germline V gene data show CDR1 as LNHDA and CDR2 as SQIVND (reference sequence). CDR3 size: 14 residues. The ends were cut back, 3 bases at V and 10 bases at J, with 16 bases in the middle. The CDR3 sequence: CASSMVTGAGEQFF. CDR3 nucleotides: TGTGCCAGTAGTATGGTTACAGGGGCGGGGGAGCAGTTCTTC.

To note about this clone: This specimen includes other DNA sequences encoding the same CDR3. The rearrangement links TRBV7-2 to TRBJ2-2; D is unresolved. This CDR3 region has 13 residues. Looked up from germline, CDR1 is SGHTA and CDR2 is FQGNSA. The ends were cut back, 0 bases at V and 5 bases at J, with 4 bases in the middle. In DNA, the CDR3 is TGTGCCAGCAGCTTAGCCCCGACCGGGGAGCTGTTTTTT. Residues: CASSLAPTGELFF. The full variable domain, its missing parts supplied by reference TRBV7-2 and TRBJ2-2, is GAGVSQSPSNKVTEKGKDVELRCDPISGHTALYWYRQSLGQGLEFLIYFQGNSAPDKSGLPSDRFSAERTGGSVSTLTIQRTQQEDSAVYLCASSLAPTGELFFGEGSRLTVL.

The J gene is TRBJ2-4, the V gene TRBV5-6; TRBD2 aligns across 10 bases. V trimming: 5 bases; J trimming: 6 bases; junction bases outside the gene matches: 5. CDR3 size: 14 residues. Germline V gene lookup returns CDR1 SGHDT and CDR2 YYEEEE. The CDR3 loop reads CASSSGLAVNIQYF. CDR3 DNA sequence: TGTGCCAGCAGTTCCGGACTAGCGGTAAACATTCAGTACTTC.

CDR3 protein: CATSYLAGGHYNEQFF. CDR3 bases: TGTGCCACCTCTTATCTAGCGGGGGGCCATTACAATGAGCAGTTCTTC. This chain connects TRBV11-2 to TRBJ2-1, with 11 nucleotides matching TRBD2. The CDR3 runs to 16 residues. V trimming: 10 bases; J trimming: 4 bases; junction bases outside the gene matches: 12. Looked up from germline, CDR1 is SGHAT and CDR2 is FQNNGV.

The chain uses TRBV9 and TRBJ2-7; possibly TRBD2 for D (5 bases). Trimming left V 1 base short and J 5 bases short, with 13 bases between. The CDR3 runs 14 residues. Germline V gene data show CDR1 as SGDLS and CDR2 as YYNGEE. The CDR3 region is CASSVNGLRDEQYF. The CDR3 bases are TGTGCCAGCAGCGTAAACGGACTCAGAGACGAGCAGTACTTC.

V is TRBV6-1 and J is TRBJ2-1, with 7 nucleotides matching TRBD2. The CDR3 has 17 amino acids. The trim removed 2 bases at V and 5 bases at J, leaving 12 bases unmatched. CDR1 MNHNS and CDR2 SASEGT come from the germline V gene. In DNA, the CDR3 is TGTGCCAGCAGTGAACGATTCGCGGGGGTACAAAACAATGAGCAGTTCTTC. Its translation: CASSERFAGVQNNEQFF.

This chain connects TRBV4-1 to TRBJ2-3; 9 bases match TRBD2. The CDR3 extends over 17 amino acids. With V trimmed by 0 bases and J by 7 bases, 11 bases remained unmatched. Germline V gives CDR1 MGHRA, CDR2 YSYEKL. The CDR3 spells CASSQDLWTSELNTQYF. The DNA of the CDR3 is TGCGCCAGCAGCCAAGATCTGTGGACTAGCGAATTGAATACGCAGTATTTT.

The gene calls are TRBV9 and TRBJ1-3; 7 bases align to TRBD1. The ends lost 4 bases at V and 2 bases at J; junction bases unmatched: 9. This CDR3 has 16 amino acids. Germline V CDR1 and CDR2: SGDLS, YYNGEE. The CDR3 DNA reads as TGTGCCAGCAGCCCTGACAGGGAGGGGACTGGAAACACCATATATTTT. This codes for CASSPDREGTGNTIYF.

The CDR3 DNA reads as TGTGCCAGCTCGCCAACATCGGGCCTTGTAAATCAGCCCCAGCATTTT. Translated: CASSPTSGLVNQPQHF. The chain employs TRBV18 and TRBJ1-5; D is undetermined. This CDR3 has 16 amino acids. The V and J ends lost 6 bases and 4 bases respectively, with 19 bases between them. Germline V lookup: CDR1 KGHSH, CDR2 LQKENI.

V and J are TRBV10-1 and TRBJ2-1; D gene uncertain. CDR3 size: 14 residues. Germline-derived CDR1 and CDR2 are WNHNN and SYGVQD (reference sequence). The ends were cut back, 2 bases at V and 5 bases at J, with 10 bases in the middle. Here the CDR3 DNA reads TGCGCCAGCAGTGAGACTGGTCCGGACAATGAGCAGTTCTTC. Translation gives CASSETGPDNEQFF.

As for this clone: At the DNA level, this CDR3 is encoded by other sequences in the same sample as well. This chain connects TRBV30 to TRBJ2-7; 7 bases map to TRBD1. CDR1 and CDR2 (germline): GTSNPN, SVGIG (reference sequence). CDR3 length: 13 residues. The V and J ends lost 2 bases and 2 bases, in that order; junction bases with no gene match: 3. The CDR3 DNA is TGTGCCTGGAGTCCGGGACAGACCTACGAGCAGTACTTC. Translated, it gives CAWSPGQTYEQYF.

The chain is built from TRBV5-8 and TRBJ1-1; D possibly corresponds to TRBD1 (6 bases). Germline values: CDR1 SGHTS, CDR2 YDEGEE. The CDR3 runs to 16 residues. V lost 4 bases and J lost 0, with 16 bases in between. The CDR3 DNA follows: TGTGCCAGCAGCATGGGGGCCTTCGGGCTGAACACTGAAGCTTTCTTT. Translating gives CASSMGAFGLNTEAFF.

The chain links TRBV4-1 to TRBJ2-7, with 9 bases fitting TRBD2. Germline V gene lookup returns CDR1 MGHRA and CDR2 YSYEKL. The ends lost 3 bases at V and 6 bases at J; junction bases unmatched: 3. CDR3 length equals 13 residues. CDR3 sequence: CASSHTSGLEQYF. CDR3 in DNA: TGCGCCAGCAGCCATACTAGCGGGCTCGAGCAGTACTTC.

Written as DNA, the CDR3 is TGTGCCAGCAGTACACAGGGAATTAATTCACCCCTCCACTTT. Translating gives CASSTQGINSPLHF. V and J are TRBV27 and TRBJ1-6; D perhaps matches TRBD1 (6 bases). This CDR3 comprises 14 residues. The germline gives CDR1 MNHEY, CDR2 SMNVEV (reference sequence). The V and J ends lost 5 bases and 6 bases respectively, with 11 bases between them.

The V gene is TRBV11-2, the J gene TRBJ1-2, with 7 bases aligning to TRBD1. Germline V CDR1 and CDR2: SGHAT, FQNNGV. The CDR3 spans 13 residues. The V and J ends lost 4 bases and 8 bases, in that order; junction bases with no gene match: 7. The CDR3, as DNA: TGTGCCAGCAGCTCCGACAGGGCCGTAGGCTACACCTTC. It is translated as CASSSDRAVGYTF.

The CDR3 bases are TGTGCCAGCAGCTGGGGGACGGAGGGGCGCGATCACACTGAAGCTTTCTTT. Its protein is CASSWGTEGRDHTEAFF. V and J are TRBV7-9 and TRBJ1-1, with D maybe TRBD1 (5 bases). The germline CDR1 and CDR2 sequences are SEHNR and FQNEAQ (reference sequence). With 4 bases removed from V and 3 bases from J, the gap between germline ends came to 21 bases. This CDR3 is 17 amino acids long.

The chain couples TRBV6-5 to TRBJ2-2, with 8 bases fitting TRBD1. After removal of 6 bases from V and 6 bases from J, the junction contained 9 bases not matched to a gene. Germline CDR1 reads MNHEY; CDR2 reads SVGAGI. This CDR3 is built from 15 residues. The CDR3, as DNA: TGTGCCAGCAGCTCAGCGGACAGGGCTGCCGGGGAGCTGTTTTTT. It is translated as CASSSADRAAGELFF.

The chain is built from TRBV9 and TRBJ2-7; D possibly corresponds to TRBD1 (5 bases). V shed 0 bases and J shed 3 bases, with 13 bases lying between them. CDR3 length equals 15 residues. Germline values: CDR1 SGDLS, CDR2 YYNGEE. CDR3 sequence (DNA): TGTGCCAGCAGCGTAGAGGCAGGGCGAGGCTACGAGCAGTACTTC. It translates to CASSVEAGRGYEQYF.

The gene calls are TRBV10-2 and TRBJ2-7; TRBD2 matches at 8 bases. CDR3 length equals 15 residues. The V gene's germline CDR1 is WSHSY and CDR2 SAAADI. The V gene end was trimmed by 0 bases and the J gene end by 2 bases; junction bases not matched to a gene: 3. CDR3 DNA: TGCGCCAGCAGTGAGTCTACTAGCGGAACCTACGAGCAGTACTTC. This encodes CASSESTSGTYEQYF.

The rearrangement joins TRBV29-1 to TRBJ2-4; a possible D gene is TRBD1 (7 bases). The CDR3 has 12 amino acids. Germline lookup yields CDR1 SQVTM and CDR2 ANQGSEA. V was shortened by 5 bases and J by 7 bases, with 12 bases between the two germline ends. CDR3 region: CSVRAGGNIQYF. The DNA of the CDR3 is TGCAGCGTTCGGGCAGGGGGGAACATTCAGTACTTC.

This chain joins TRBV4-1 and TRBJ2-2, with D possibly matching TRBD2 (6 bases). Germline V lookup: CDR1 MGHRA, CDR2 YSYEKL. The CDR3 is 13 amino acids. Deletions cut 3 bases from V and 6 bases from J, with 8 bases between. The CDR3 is CASSHSGAGELFF. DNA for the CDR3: TGCGCCAGCAGCCACTCGGGGGCCGGGGAGCTGTTTTTT.

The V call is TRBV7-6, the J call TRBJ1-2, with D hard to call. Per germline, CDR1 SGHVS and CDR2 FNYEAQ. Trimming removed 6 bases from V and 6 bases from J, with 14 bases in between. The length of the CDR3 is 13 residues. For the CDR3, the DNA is TGTGCCAGCAGTCGAGGCGGATACGATGGCTACACCTTC. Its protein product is CASSRGGYDGYTF.

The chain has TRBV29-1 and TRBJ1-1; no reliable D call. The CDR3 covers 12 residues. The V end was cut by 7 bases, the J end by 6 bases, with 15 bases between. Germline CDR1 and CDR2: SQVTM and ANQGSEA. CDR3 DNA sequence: TGCAGCGGGGAGGACGGTGATTCTGAAGCTTTCTTT. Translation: CSGEDGDSEAFF.